These T cell receptor beta chains were read from a single sample in a study of vaccination effects on CD4 cells after COVID-19. No antigens are known for them. Sequencing was performed with immunoSEQ multiplex PCR; in TCRdb, only in-frame clones are kept and a portion is missing. This sample has tens of thousands of clones, with roughly 76% found just once. This material consisted of CD4+ T cells from PBMCs cultured with HCoV-229E spike peptides, taken before COVID-19 vaccination. The source is a human donor who received a COVID-19 vaccine. Both conserved end residues are part of each CDR3. Each record gives: V gene, J gene, CDR3 protein.

V gene: TRBV5-4; J gene: TRBJ1-2; CDR3 protein: CASSPDRSYYGYTF
V gene: TRBV24-1; J gene: TRBJ2-1; CDR3 protein: CATSDRTSGKQFF
V gene: TRBV7-2; J gene: TRBJ2-4; CDR3 protein: CASSLAGIGIQYF
V gene: TRBV11-3; J gene: TRBJ2-2; CDR3 protein: CASSPGLASNTGELFF
V gene: TRBV27; J gene: TRBJ2-4; CDR3 protein: CASSPGDHQSDIQYF
V gene: TRBV24-1; J gene: TRBJ1-6; CDR3 protein: CATQGAPNSPLHF
V gene: TRBV25-1; J gene: TRBJ1-1; CDR3 protein: CASSADRGGGTEAFF
V gene: TRBV10-1; J gene: TRBJ2-2; CDR3 protein: CASSERRQSNTGELFF
V gene: TRBV6-5; J gene: TRBJ1-3; CDR3 protein: CASSYQWAEGDTIYF
V gene: TRBV29-1; J gene: TRBJ1-1; CDR3 protein: CSVGTRGKLNTEAFF
V gene: TRBV7-3; J gene: TRBJ2-1; CDR3 protein: CASSGGQRGNEQFF
V gene: TRBV7-9; J gene: TRBJ2-1; CDR3 protein: CASSPPSEIAANEQFF
V gene: TRBV6-6; J gene: TRBJ1-5; CDR3 protein: CASSFTGGAGNQPQHF
V gene: TRBV7-3; J gene: TRBJ2-3; CDR3 protein: CASSRGGGRADTQYF
V gene: TRBV25-1; J gene: TRBJ1-3; CDR3 protein: CASSESGGSGNTIYF
V gene: TRBV27; J gene: TRBJ2-5; CDR3 protein: CASSLYGGRGLQETQYF
V gene: TRBV19; J gene: TRBJ2-6; CDR3 protein: CASSRQSSGANVLTF
V gene: TRBV27; J gene: TRBJ1-5; CDR3 protein: CASSLSGQGDQPQHF
V gene: TRBV27; J gene: TRBJ2-2; CDR3 protein: CASSLTRNTGELFF
V gene: TRBV27; J gene: TRBJ2-1; CDR3 protein: CASSGQGYSYNEQFF
V gene: TRBV19; J gene: TRBJ1-5; CDR3 protein: CASSTRGGARITLPPQPQHF
V gene: TRBV18; J gene: TRBJ1-6; CDR3 protein: CASSPSLGISDNSPLHF
V gene: TRBV5-1; J gene: TRBJ2-5; CDR3 protein: CASGGGDHQETQYF
V gene: TRBV28; J gene: TRBJ2-2; CDR3 protein: CASSLLGGGELFF
V gene: TRBV7-9; J gene: TRBJ1-1; CDR3 protein: CASSKQRAGGCFVTEAFF
V gene: TRBV11-2; J gene: TRBJ2-1; CDR3 protein: CASSMTRGAGGLYNEQFF
V gene: TRBV10-3; J gene: TRBJ1-6; CDR3 protein: CAISEPGEYNSPLHF